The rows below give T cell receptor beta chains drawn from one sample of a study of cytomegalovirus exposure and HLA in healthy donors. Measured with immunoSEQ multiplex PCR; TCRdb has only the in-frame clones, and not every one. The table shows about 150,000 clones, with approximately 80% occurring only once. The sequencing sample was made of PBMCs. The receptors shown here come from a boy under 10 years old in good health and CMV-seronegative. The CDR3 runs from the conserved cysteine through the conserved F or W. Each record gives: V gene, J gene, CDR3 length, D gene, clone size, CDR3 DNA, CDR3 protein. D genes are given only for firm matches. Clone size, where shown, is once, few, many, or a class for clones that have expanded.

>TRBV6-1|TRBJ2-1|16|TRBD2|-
TGTGCCAGCAGTGTTTTCGGTACTAGCGGGGTTAATGAGCAGTTCTTC
CASSVFGTSGVNEQFF
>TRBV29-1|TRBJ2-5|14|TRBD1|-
TGCAGCGCTTCAGACGGGACAGGGGAAGAGACCCAGTACTTC
CSASDGTGEETQYF
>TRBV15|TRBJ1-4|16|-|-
TGTGCCACCAGCAGAGATTGGGGCACACTTAATGAAAAACTGTTTTTT
CATSRDWGTLNEKLFF
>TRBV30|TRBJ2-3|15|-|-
TGTGCCTGGAATTTAAGGGGCACGAGCACAGATGCGCAGTATTTT
CAWNLRGTSTDAQYF
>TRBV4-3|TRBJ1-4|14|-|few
TGCGCCAGCAGCCAAGACTTTTTAGATGAAAAACTGTTTTTT
CASSQDFLDEKLFF
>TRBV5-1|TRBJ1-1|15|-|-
TGCGCCAGCAGCGGAGGACAGAATATCAACACTGAAGCTTTCTTT
CASSGGQNINTEAFF
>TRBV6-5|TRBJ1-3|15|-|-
TGTGCCAGCAGTATAGACAGCCTCTCTGGAAACACCATATATTTT
CASSIDSLSGNTIYF
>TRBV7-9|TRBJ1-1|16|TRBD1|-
TGTGCCAGCAGCTATGGACAGGGGGCGGGGAACACTGAAGCTTTCTTT
CASSYGQGAGNTEAFF
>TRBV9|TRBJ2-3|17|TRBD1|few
TGTGCCAGCAGCGTACCCTCTCTACAGGGGGAAACAGATACGCAGTATTTT
CASSVPSLQGETDTQYF
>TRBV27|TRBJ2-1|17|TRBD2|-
TGTGCCAGCAGTCGCTACCGGGGAGCGGGAGGGTATAGCGAGCAGTTCTTC
CASSRYRGAGGYSEQFF
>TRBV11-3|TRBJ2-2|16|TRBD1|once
TGTGCCAGCAGCTTAGGGGGCCCGACAGGGTCCGGGGAGCTGTTTTTT
CASSLGGPTGSGELFF
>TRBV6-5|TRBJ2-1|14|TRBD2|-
TGTGCCACCAGGACTAGCGGAGTCTACAATGAGCAGTTCTTC
CATRTSGVYNEQFF
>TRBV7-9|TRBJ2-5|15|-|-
TGTGCCAGCAGCTTAAAAGCCCCGGGGGAAGAGACCCAGTACTTC
CASSLKAPGEETQYF
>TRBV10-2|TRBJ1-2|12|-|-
TGCGCCAGCAGTTTATCGAACTATGGCTACACCTTC
CASSLSNYGYTF
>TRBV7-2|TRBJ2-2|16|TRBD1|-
TGTGCCAGCAGCTCCCGACAGGGCGTGGACACCGGGGAGCTGTTTTTT
CASSSRQGVDTGELFF
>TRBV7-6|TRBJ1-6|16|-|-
TGTGCCAGCAGCCCTAACGAACAGGGTTGGAATTCACCCCTCCACTTT
CASSPNEQGWNSPLHF
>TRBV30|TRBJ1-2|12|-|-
TGTGCCTGGACCCAGACCTGGGAGGGCTACACCTTC
CAWTQTWEGYTF
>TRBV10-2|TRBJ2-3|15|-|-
TGCGCCAGCAGCGAGGGTCAACTCCCCACAGATACGCAGTATTTT
CASSEGQLPTDTQYF
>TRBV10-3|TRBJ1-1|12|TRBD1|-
TGTGCCATAGGACAGGGGAACACTGAAGCTTTCTTT
CAIGQGNTEAFF
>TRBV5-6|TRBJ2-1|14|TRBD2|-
TGTGCCAGCAGCTTGGTGTTAGCGGGAGGGGAGCAGTTCTTC
CASSLVLAGGEQFF
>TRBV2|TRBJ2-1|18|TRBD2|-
TGTGCCAGCAGTGATATGGGACTAGCACCTAGCTCCTACAATGAGCAGTTCTTC
CASSDMGLAPSSYNEQFF
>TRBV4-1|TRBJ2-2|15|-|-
TGCGCCAGCATGAGTATCCTATCGGACACCGGGGAGCTGTTTTTT
CASMSILSDTGELFF
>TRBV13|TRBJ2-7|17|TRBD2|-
TGTGCCAGCAGCTCAACCGGGACTAGCGGCCGCCGCTACGAGCAGTACTTC
CASSSTGTSGRRYEQYF
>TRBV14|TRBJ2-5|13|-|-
TGTGCCAGCAGCCAAGGCAGGGTAGAGACCCAGTACTTC
CASSQGRVETQYF
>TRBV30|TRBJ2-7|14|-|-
TGTGCCTGGACAGTCCCGGGACTCGGGAACGAGCAGTACTTC
CAWTVPGLGNEQYF
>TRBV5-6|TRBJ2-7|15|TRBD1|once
TGTGCCAGCAGCCCGGCCGGGACAGGGGACTACGAGCAGTACTTC
CASSPAGTGDYEQYF
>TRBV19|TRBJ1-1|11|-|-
TGTGCCTCCAGTAAGGAGTCCGAAGCTTTCTTT
CASSKESEAFF
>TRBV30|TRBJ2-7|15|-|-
TGTGCCTGGAGTCCCCTGGGCCGAGAAACCTACGAGCAGTACTTC
CAWSPLGRETYEQYF
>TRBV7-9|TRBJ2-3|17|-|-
TGTGCCAGCAGCCTCACCCCCACGGGACTGCTAATCGATACGCAGTATTTT
CASSLTPTGLLIDTQYF
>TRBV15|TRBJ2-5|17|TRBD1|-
TGTGCCACCAGCAGCTACGAACAGGGGCAGAGGCAAGAGACCCAGTACTTC
CATSSYEQGQRQETQYF
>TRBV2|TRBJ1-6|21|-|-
TGTGCCAGCAGTGAAATCTTCGGCGCGACAGTACCAAGCTCCTATAATTCACCCCTCCACTTT
CASSEIFGATVPSSYNSPLHF
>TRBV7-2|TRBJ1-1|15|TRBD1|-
TGTGCCAGCAGCTTGGGACAGGGTCTTGTTGCGGGAGCTTTCTTT
CASSLGQGLVAGAFF
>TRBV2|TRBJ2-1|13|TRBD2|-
TGTGCCAGCAGTGACAGACTAGCGGGGTCACAGTTCTTC
CASSDRLAGSQFF
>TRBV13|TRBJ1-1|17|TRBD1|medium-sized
TGTGCCAGCAGCCCCGAGACCGGGACAGCAGGAAACACTGAAGCTTTCTTT
CASSPETGTAGNTEAFF
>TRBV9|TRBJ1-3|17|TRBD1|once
TGTGCCAGCAGCGTAGATCCAGGGGGTTTCTCTGGAAACACCATATATTTT
CASSVDPGGFSGNTIYF
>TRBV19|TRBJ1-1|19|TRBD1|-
TGTGCCAGTAGAAAGATTCCGGGACAGGGTTTTGGGACGACGGCTGAAGCTTTCTTT
CASRKIPGQGFGTTAEAFF
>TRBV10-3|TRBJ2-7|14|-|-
TGTGCCATCAGTGACAGGGGGGACTCCTACGAGCAGTACTTC
CAISDRGDSYEQYF
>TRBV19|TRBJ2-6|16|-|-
TGTGCCAGTACCTCGGGTCAGAGGTCTGGGGCCAACGTCCTGACTTTC
CASTSGQRSGANVLTF
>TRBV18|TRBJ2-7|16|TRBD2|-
TGTGCCAGCTCACCTAAGGGGACTAGCGGGCTATACGAGCAGTACTTC
CASSPKGTSGLYEQYF
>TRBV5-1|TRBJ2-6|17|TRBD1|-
TGCGCCAGCAGCGTAGGGACAGCTCGCTCTGGGGCCAACGTCCTGACTTTC
CASSVGTARSGANVLTF
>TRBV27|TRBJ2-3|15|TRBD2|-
TGTGCCAGCACCAGGACTAGCGGGAGACCAGATACGCAGTATTTT
CASTRTSGRPDTQYF
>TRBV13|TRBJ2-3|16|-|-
TGTGCCAGCAGCTTCGGGACAAGGAGTGACGCAGATACGCAGTATTTT
CASSFGTRSDADTQYF
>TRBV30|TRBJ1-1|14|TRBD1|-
TGTGCCTGGAGTCAGGACAGGGGAAACACTGAAGCTTTCTTT
CAWSQDRGNTEAFF
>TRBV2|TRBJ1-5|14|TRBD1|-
TGTGCCAGCACTATACGACAGGGTTATCAGCCCCAGCATTTT
CASTIRQGYQPQHF
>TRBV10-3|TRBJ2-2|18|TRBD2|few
TGTGCCATCAGTGAGCCCGGACTAGCGGGCGACCTCACCGGGGAGCTGTTTTTT
CAISEPGLAGDLTGELFF